These T cell receptor beta chains were read from a single sample in a study of blood T cell repertoires in COVID-19. TCRdb's copy holds only in-frame clones and misses some; the assay was immunoSEQ multiplex PCR. The repertoire includes some 170,000 clones, about 86% of them detected once, and roughly a fifth sits in the top ten. Specimen: peripheral blood. The receptors were sampled from an elderly woman with acute or convalescent COVID-19. CDR3s include the opening cysteine and the closing phenylalanine or tryptophan. The D gene is left open where the match is weak.

d_call	v_call	j_call	cdr3_aa	cdr3_nt
NA	TRBV7-6	TRBJ1-1	CASSLVEGTEAFF	TGTGCCAGCAGCTTAGTGGAGGGAACTGAAGCTTTCTTT
TRBD1	TRBV18	TRBJ1-1	CASSSGGWTEAFF	TGTGCCAGCTCATCAGGGGGTTGGACTGAAGCTTTCTTT
NA	TRBV28	TRBJ1-5	CASSLPQGYSNQPQHF	TGTGCCAGCAGTTTACCCCAGGGTTATAGCAATCAGCCCCAGCATTTT
TRBD2	TRBV11-2	TRBJ2-7	CASSLDPGTSGFYEQYF	TGTGCCAGCAGCTTAGATCCCGGGACTAGCGGATTCTACGAGCAGTACTTC
NA	TRBV3-1/TRBV3-2	TRBJ2-2	CASSHSTPAGELFF	TGTGCCAGCAGCCATTCGACACCGGCCGGGGAGCTGTTTTTT
TRBD2	TRBV5-1	TRBJ2-1	CASSLTSGYNEQFF	TGCGCCAGCAGCTTGACTAGCGGCTACAATGAGCAGTTCTTC
TRBD2	TRBV18	TRBJ2-1	CASSPPTSGRANNEQFF	TGTGCCAGCTCACCACCGACTAGCGGGAGGGCCAATAATGAGCAGTTCTTC
TRBD2	TRBV25-1	TRBJ2-2	CASSEGGRGHTGELFF	TGTGCCAGCAGTGAAGGGGGGAGGGGTCACACCGGGGAGCTGTTTTTT
TRBD1	TRBV30	TRBJ1-5	CAFSGTGNQPQHF	TGTGCCTTCTCGGGGACAGGGAATCAGCCCCAGCATTTT
TRBD1	TRBV7-2	TRBJ2-5	CASSLDLPWTGGERGTQYF	TGTGCCAGCAGCTTAGATCTTCCTTGGACAGGGGGAGAGCGTGGGACCCAGTACTTC